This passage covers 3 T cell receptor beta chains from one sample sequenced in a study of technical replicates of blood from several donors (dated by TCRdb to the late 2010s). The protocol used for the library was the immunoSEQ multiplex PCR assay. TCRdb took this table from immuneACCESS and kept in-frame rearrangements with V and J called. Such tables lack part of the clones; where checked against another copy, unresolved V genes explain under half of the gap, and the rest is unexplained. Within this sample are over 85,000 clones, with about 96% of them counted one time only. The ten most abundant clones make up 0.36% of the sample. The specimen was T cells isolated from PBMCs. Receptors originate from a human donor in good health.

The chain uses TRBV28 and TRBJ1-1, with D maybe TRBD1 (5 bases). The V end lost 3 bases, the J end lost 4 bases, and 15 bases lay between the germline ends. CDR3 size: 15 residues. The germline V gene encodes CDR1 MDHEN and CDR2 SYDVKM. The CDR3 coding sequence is TGTGCCAGCAGTTTCCGACCAAGGGGAAGCACTGAAGCTTTCTTT. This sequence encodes CASSFRPRGSTEAFF.

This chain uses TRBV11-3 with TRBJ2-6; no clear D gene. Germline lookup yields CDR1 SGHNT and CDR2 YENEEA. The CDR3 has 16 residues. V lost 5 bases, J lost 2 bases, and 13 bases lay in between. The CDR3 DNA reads TGTGCCAGCAGCCTTGGTGCAGGCCCTGGGGCCAACGTCCTGACTTTC. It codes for CASSLGAGPGANVLTF.

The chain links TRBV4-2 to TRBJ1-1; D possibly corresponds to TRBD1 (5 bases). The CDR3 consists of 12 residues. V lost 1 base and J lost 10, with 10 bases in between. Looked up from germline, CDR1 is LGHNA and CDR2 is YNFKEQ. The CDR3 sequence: CASSQVSTGAFF. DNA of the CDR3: TGTGCCAGCAGCCAAGTCTCAACAGGAGCTTTCTTT.